This T cell receptor (beta chain) came from a study of read filtering for tumor transcriptome and immune sequencing. Study-wide findings and caveats: Approximately 80% of IR-seq clonotypes had one read, totaling approximately 3.5% of reads; RNA-seq: 74.6% and 44.6%.

This library used 300 to 500 ng RNA and molecular barcoded adaptors spanning alpha/delta and beta/gamma chains. TCRdb re-analysed the reads in MiXCR, keeping a single row per CDR3 protein. The sample includes over 50,000 distinct CDR3 sequences, around a fifth of them seen just once. In the case of this clonotype: Its antigen remains unknown.

Source material: a population of CD138-negative cells sorted from bone marrow. The receptor comes from a donor at least 40 years old with multiple myeloma.

CDR3 protein: CASSPSGGGRNHGQFF. CDR3 sequence (DNA): TGTGCCAGCAGCCCCAGCGGCGGGGGGCGTAACCATGGGCAGTTCTTC. This chain joins TRBV7-9 and TRBJ2-1, with TRBD2 identical over 8 bases. There are 16 residues in the CDR3. The germline V gene encodes CDR1 SEHNR and CDR2 FQNEAQ (reference sequence). V lost 5 bases to trimming and J lost 12 bases; unmatched junction nucleotides: 18.